This passage covers 17 T cell receptor beta chains from one sample sequenced in a study of regulatory T cells in long-lasting Graves disease. Arm-PCR of CDR3 regions with iRepertoire HTBI primers generated TCR beta libraries. TCRdb re-called the multiplex PCR reads through MiXCR, storing one row per CDR3 protein. The data contain around 460,000 distinct CDR3 sequences, 20% to 25% of them seen just once; the ten biggest clones take up 6.5% to 9%. The sample's time point: persistent/refractory GD, antithyroid drugs over 5 years with positive TRAb. PBMC RNA served as the TCR library source. The specimen was peripheral blood mononuclear cells (PBMCs), collected when the disease was refractory, from a patient treated with antithyroid drugs. The source of these receptors is a female donor with Graves disease.

Many counts were recorded for this clonotype. The J gene is TRBJ2-5, the V gene TRBV10-3, with 7 bases aligning to TRBD1. V shed 7 bases, J shed 4 bases, and the junction held 9 bases outside the gene matches. The CDR3 has 14 amino acids. The germline V gene encodes CDR1 ENHRY and CDR2 SYGVKD. CDR3 sequence reads: CAITSGTVGETQYF. CDR3 in DNA: TGTGCCATCACCTCCGGGACAGTAGGAGAGACCCAGTACTTC.

This clonotype occurred a few times. V usage is TRBV5-1 and J usage is TRBJ2-3, with 12 bases that match TRBD2. CDR1 is SGHRS, CDR2 YFSETQ, per germline. Losses at the gene ends were 6 bases for V and 7 bases for J; bases not matched to a gene: 15. This CDR3 region has 17 residues. The DNA for the CDR3 is TGCGCCAGCACACTGGCCCTCCTAGCGGGGGGGCCCAATACGCAGTATTTT. Translated, it gives CASTLALLAGGPNTQYF.

This clonotype was seen just once. One base away lies a much larger clone, so this may be a sequencing read error. This rearrangement joins TRBV11-1 to TRBJ1-2, with D tentatively TRBD1 (5 bases). CDR1 SGHAT and CDR2 FQDESV come from the germline V gene (reference sequence). There are 15 residues in the CDR3. Trimming stripped 5 bases from V and 6 bases from J, with 19 bases between. The CDR3 spells CASSPSTGDSHGYTF. Written as DNA, the CDR3 is TGTGCCAGCAGCCCCTCTACAGGCGATTCCCATGGCTACACCTTC.

This clonotype occurred many times. The chain carries TRBV11-2 and TRBJ1-2; D ambiguous. The V end lost 3 bases, the J end lost 6 bases, and 11 bases lay between the germline ends. This CDR3 has 13 residues. Germline lookup yields CDR1 SGHAT and CDR2 FQNNGV. The CDR3 here is CASSLSDGDGYTF. The CDR3 DNA reads as TGTGCCAGCAGCTTGTCTGACGGGGATGGCTACACCTTC. Full variable domain (remainder filled in from reference TRBV11-2 and TRBJ1-2): EAGVAQSPRYKIIEKRQSVAFWCNPISGHATLYWYQQILGQGPKLLIQFQNNGVVDDSQLPKDRFSAERLKGVDSTLKIQPAKLEDSAVYLCASSLSDGDGYTFGSGTRLTVV.

This clonotype has at least ten counts. The gene calls are TRBV18 and TRBJ2-7; unclear D gene. The CDR3 is made up of 12 amino acids. The germline V gene encodes CDR1 KGHSH and CDR2 LQKENI. Trimming took 5 bases from V and 2 from J, leaving 7 bases between them. The CDR3 coding sequence is TGTGCCAGCTCATCCCAAGCCTACGAGCAGTACTTC. This translates into CASSSQAYEQYF.

This clonotype appeared a few times. The gene calls are TRBV30 and TRBJ1-5; no reliable D call. The CDR3 length is 15 residues. V shed 0 bases and J shed 11 bases, with 20 bases lying between them. Germline values: CDR1 GTSNPN, CDR2 SVGIG (reference sequence). CDR3 loop: CAWSVRTRRQSAQHF. In DNA form, the CDR3 reads TGTGCCTGGAGTGTACGTACACGGAGGCAATCAGCCCAGCATTTT.

The gene calls are TRBV6-1 and TRBJ2-7; TRBD1 is a possible D gene (6 bases). The CDR3 totals 13 residues. Germline CDR1 reads MNHNS; CDR2 reads SASEGT. Trimming took 6 bases from V and 0 from J, leaving 9 bases between them. Here the CDR3 reads CASRTQGSYEQYF. CDR3 DNA: TGTGCCAGCAGAACACAGGGCTCCTACGAGCAGTACTTC.

Only a few counts were recorded for this clonotype. This sequence joins TRBV7-9 and TRBJ2-5; D possibly matches TRBD1 or TRBD2 (5 bases each). Germline V gives CDR1 SEHNR, CDR2 FQNEAQ (reference sequence). Trimming shortened V by 3 bases and J by 1 base, and 9 bases separated the two germline ends. The CDR3 has 14 residues. The CDR3 spells CASSFPGTQETQYF. CDR3 coding DNA: TGTGCCAGCAGCTTTCCAGGGACCCAAGAGACCCAGTACTTC.

This clonotype has a handful of counts. The chain joins TRBV7-9 to TRBJ2-7; the D call may be TRBD1 or TRBD2 (5 bases each). CDR1 and CDR2 (germline): SEHNR, FQNEAQ (reference sequence). CDR3 length: 16 residues. Trimming pared 6 bases from V and 2 bases from J, leaving 20 bases between. In DNA, the CDR3 is TGTGCCAGCAGTTCTCCGACCGGGGCGTTCGCCTACGAGCAGTACTTC. It codes for CASSSPTGAFAYEQYF.

This clonotype was seen ten or more times. The chain joins TRBV28 to TRBJ1-2; tentative D call: TRBD1 (6 bases). Germline V CDR1 and CDR2: MDHEN, SYDVKM. V lost 2 bases and J 0 bases, leaving 13 bases between the germline ends. The CDR3 loop spans 16 amino acids. CDR3 DNA sequence: TGTGCCAGCAGTTTAGCCCGGACAGCTTCTAACTATGGCTACACCTTC. This codes for CASSLARTASNYGYTF.

In this sample, this clonotype turned up many times. The DNA of the CDR3 is TGTGCCACCTCAAAAGATTCGGACAGGGCCCACTCCTACGAGCAGTACTTC. The encoded protein is CATSKDSDRAHSYEQYF. V usage is TRBV15 and J usage is TRBJ2-7, with TRBD1 identical over 8 bases. CDR1 is LNHNV and CDR2 is YYDKDF in the germline V gene (reference sequence). The V gene end was trimmed by 8 bases and the J gene end by 0 bases; junction bases not matched to a gene: 15. The CDR3 contains 17 residues.

There are many counts of this clonotype. The chain carries TRBV12-3 or TRBV12-4 and TRBJ1-1; D is unclear. The CDR3 is 15 residues long. V was shortened by 6 bases and J by 1 base, with 15 bases between the two germline ends. The CDR3 sequence: CASSTETLGNTEAFF. CDR3 sequence (DNA): TGTGCCAGCAGCACTGAGACTCTGGGGAACACTGAAGCTTTCTTT.

Points on this clonotype: A much larger clone lies a single base off, so this may be a read error. The chain recombines TRBV2 with TRBJ1-4; a weak D match, TRBD1 (5 bases). Germline lookup yields CDR1 SNHLY and CDR2 FYNNEI. The CDR3 sequence is 16 residues long. CDR3 protein: CASSEAGAEGVEKLSF. CDR3 DNA: TGTGCCAGCAGTGAAGCCGGGGCTGAGGGTGTGGAAAAACTGTCTTTT.

This clonotype was picked up one time. A much larger clone differs from this one at a single base, so this may be a read error. V is TRBV20-1 and J is TRBJ2-4; 10 bases match TRBD1. The CDR3 spans 14 residues. Germline-derived CDR1 and CDR2 are DFQATT and SNEGSKA (reference sequence). Here the CDR3 reads CSASPRDRGYGYAF. The DNA for the CDR3 is TGCAGTGCTAGCCCTCGGGACAGGGGATATGGCTACGCCTTC.

This clonotype showed up many times. This chain uses TRBV20-1 with TRBJ1-1; no reliable D call. This CDR3 is 13 amino acids long. Germline V lookup: CDR1 DFQATT, CDR2 SNEGSKA (reference sequence). With 0 bases removed from V and 5 bases from J, the gap between germline ends came to 10 bases. CDR3 loop: CSARDQVWTEAFF. The CDR3 region has the DNA TGCAGTGCTAGAGACCAGGTGTGGACTGAAGCTTTCTTT.

V and J are TRBV7-8 and TRBJ1-6; 7 nucleotides agree with TRBD1. Looked up from germline, CDR1 is SGHVS and CDR2 is FQNEAQ. Trimming took 1 base from V and 4 from J; bases not matched to a gene: 4. CDR3 length: 16 amino acids. In nucleotides, the CDR3 is TGTGCCAGCAGCTTAGAAACAGGGGCGTATAATTCACCCCTCCACTTT. Encoded protein: CASSLETGAYNSPLHF.

There are many counts of this clonotype. The chain recombines TRBV28 with TRBJ2-7; D unresolved. Germline V gene sequence: CDR1 MDHEN, CDR2 SYDVKM. The length of the CDR3 is 16 residues. With 3 bases removed from V and 0 bases from J, the gap between germline ends came to 15 bases. The CDR3 loop reads CASSFASLGSSYEQYF. CDR3 in DNA: TGTGCCAGCAGTTTCGCGTCCCTAGGAAGCTCCTACGAGCAGTACTTC.